This record looks at one TCR beta chain sequence and its context. Original data processing: Scientists estimated how many nucleated cells there were by amplifying reference gene primers. Using immunoSEQ multiplex PCR, the repertoire was profiled, and TCRdb retains in-frame clones only, with some absent. D and trimming were read from the DNA, whereas the V and J calls and clone size are those reported in that table. Among approximately 260,000 clones listed, about 88% were seen once. These data originate in a study of blood T cell repertoires in COVID-19. Study details: Material from acute and convalescent COVID-19 was sourced from the United States, Italy and Spain. The analysed material was cDNA or gDNA that came from T cells, B-cell-depleted T cells, or PBMCs.

Looked up from germline, CDR1 is SGHAT and CDR2 is FQDESV (reference sequence). The CDR3 totals 14 residues. V was shortened by 1 base and J by 7 bases, with 13 bases between the two germline ends. The genes are TRBV11-1 and TRBJ1-2, with D perhaps matching TRBD1 (5 bases). The sequencing sample was made of PBMCs or T cells enriched from blood (not recorded which). This TCR was recovered from a young man with acute COVID-19. CDR3 bases: TGTGCCAGCAGCTTAGGTATGGACACTTCTGGCTACACCTTC. It translates to CASSLGMDTSGYTF.